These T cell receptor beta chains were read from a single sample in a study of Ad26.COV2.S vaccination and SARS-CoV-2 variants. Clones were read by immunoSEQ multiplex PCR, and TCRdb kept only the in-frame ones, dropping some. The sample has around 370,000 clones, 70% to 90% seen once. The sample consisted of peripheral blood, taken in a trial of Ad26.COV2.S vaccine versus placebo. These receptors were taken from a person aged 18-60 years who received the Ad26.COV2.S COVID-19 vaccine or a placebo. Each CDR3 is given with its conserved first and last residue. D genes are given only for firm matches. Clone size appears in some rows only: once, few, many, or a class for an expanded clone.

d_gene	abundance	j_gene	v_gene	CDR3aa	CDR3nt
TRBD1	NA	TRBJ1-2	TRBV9	CASSAGAGTGKDGYTF	TGTGCCAGCAGCGCCGGGGCCGGGACAGGGAAGGATGGCTACACCTTC
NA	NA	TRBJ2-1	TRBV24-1	CATSDAPGMRQFF	TGTGCCACCAGTGATGCCCCGGGGATGAGGCAGTTCTTC
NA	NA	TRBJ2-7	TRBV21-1	CASSEGQPYEQYF	TGTGCCAGCAGCGAAGGGCAGCCCTACGAGCAGTACTTC
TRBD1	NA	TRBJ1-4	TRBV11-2	CASRRTGGEKLFF	TGTGCCAGCAGGCGTACAGGGGGCGAAAAACTGTTTTTT
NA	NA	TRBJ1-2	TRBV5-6	CASSLEVYGYTF	TGTGCCAGCAGCTTGGAGGTCTATGGCTACACCTTC
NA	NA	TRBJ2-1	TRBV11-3	CASSERTASAYNEQFF	TGTGCCAGCAGCGAGAGAACTGCCTCCGCCTACAATGAGCAGTTCTTC
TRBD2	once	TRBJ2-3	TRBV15	CATSRDDYGLAPQGDTQYF	TGTGCCACCAGCAGAGACGATTACGGACTAGCGCCCCAAGGGGATACGCAGTATTTT
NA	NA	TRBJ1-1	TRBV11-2	CASSHVAGDNTEAFF	TGTGCCAGCAGCCACGTGGCGGGGGACAACACTGAAGCTTTCTTT
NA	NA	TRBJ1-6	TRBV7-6	CASSQVGGNTYNSPLHF	TGTGCCAGCAGCCAAGTGGGGGGCAACACCTATAATTCACCCCTCCACTTT
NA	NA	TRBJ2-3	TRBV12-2	CASRLFSGRAKVTDTQYF	TGTGCAAGTCGCTTATTCAGCGGGAGGGCCAAGGTCACAGATACGCAGTATTTT
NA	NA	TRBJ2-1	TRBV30	CAWSVGQGIYNEQFF	TGTGCCTGGAGTGTAGGTCAGGGAATCTACAATGAGCAGTTCTTC
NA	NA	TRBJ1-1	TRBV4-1	CASSQGFLGVNTEAFF	TGCGCCAGCAGCCAGGGATTCCTGGGGGTGAACACTGAAGCTTTCTTT
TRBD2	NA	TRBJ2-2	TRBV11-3	CASSLAAGLTGELFF	TGTGCCAGCAGCTTAGCAGCGGGATTAACCGGGGAGCTGTTTTTT
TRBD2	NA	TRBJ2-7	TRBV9	CASSEGLAGAAYYEQYF	TGTGCCAGCAGCGAGGGACTAGCGGGGGCCGCATACTACGAGCAGTACTTC
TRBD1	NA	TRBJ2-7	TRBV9	CASSPRTGSYEQYF	TGTGCCAGCAGCCCGCGGACAGGGAGCTACGAGCAGTACTTC
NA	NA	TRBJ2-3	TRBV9	CASSVVGGNQDTQYF	TGTGCCAGCAGCGTAGTAGGCGGGAACCAGGATACGCAGTATTTT
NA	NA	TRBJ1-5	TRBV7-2	CASSLVYSNQPQHF	TGTGCCAGCAGCTTAGTCTATAGCAATCAGCCCCAGCATTTT
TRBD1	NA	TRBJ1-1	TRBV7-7	CASSLRQGTEAFF	TGTGCTAGCAGCCTCAGACAGGGGACTGAAGCTTTCTTT
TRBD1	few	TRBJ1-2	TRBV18	CASSPETGGDYGYTF	TGTGCCAGCTCACCAGAGACAGGGGGCGACTATGGCTACACCTTC
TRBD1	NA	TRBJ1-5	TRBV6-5	CASRQGGGNQPQHF	TGTGCCAGCAGACAGGGGGGTGGTAATCAGCCCCAGCATTTT
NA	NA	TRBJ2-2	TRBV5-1	CASRFVQGSTGELFF	TGCGCCAGCAGGTTTGTGCAGGGCAGCACCGGGGAGCTGTTTTTT
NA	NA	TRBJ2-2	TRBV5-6	CASLRWGGTGELFF	TGTGCCAGCCTCAGGTGGGGAGGTACCGGGGAGCTGTTTTTT
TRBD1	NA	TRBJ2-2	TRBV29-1	CSGSPGQGNTGELFF	TGCAGCGGCAGCCCCGGACAGGGGAACACCGGGGAGCTGTTTTTT
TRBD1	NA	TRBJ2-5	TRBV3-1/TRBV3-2	CASSQGPPIQGEETQYF	TGTGCCAGCAGCCAAGGCCCGCCGATACAGGGGGAGGAGACCCAGTACTTC
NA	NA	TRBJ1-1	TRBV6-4	CASSRDPGTTEAFF	TGTGCCAGCAGTCGCGATCCCGGGACCACTGAAGCTTTCTTT
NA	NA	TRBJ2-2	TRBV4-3	CASSQEPGPGPGELFF	TGCGCCAGCAGCCAAGAACCGGGACCCGGGCCCGGGGAGCTGTTTTTT
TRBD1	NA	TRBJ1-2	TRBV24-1	CATSAPGTGDGYTF	TGTGCCACCAGTGCCCCCGGGACAGGGGATGGCTACACCTTC
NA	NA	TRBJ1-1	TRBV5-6	CASSSRASRETEAFF	TGTGCCAGCAGCTCCCGGGCTTCCCGGGAAACTGAAGCTTTCTTT
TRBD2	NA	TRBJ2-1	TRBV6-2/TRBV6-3	CASSLGGSYNEQFF	TGTGCCAGCAGTTTGGGGGGGTCCTACAATGAGCAGTTCTTC
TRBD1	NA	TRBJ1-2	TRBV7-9	CASSLGQLGYTF	TGTGCCAGCAGCTTGGGACAGTTAGGCTACACCTTC
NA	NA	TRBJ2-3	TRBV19	CASSARGVVFTDTQYF	TGTGCCAGTAGTGCTAGGGGGGTCGTATTCACAGATACGCAGTATTTT
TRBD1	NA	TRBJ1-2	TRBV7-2	CASSRQGNYGYTF	TGTGCCAGCAGCCGACAGGGTAACTATGGCTACACCTTC
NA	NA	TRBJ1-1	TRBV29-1	CSVESASGMGAFF	TGCAGCGTTGAGTCGGCATCAGGAATGGGAGCTTTCTTT
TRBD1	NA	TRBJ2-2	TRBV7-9	CASRDRQGVTGELFF	TGTGCCAGCAGGGACCGACAGGGGGTAACCGGGGAGCTGTTTTTT
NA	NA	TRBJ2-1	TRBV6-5	CASSSSGRTYYNEQFF	TGTGCCAGCAGTTCCTCGGGGAGAACCTACTACAATGAGCAGTTCTTC
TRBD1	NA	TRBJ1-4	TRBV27	CARGTAPTATNEKLFF	TGTGCCAGAGGGACAGCACCCACCGCAACTAATGAAAAACTGTTTTTT
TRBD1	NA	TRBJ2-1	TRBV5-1	CASSQTGWNEQFF	TGCGCCAGCAGCCAGACAGGGTGGAATGAGCAGTTCTTC
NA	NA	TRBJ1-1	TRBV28	CASSYIEAFF	TGTGCCAGCAGTTATATTGAAGCTTTCTTT
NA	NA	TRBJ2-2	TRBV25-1	CASKALNTGELFF	TGTGCCAGCAAAGCCCTCAACACCGGGGAGCTGTTTTTT
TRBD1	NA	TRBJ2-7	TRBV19	CASSIGTGGPYEQYF	TGTGCCAGTAGTATAGGAACAGGGGGCCCCTACGAGCAGTACTTC
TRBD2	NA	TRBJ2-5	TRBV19	CASSSIAGGSWETQYF	TGTGCCAGTAGTAGTATAGCGGGGGGGTCCTGGGAGACCCAGTACTTC
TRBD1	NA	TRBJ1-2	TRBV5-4	CASSPGQGYGYTF	TGTGCCAGCAGCCCGGGACAGGGTTACGGCTACACCTTC
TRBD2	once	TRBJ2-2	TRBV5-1	CASSPRLAGGSLGTGELFF	TGCGCCAGCAGCCCAAGACTAGCGGGGGGATCCCTCGGGACCGGGGAGCTGTTTTTT
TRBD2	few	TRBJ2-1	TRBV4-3	CASSQGGSDNEQFF	TGCGCCAGCAGCCAGGGAGGGTCCGACAATGAGCAGTTCTTC
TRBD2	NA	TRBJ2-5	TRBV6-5	CDRLAERTQYF	TGTGACCGACTAGCGGAGCGGACCCAGTACTTC